This paragraph covers one T cell receptor beta chain sequence. The sample is drawn from a study of blood T cell repertoires in COVID-19. Study details: In each case, the material was cDNA or gDNA derived from T cells, B-cell-depleted T cells, or PBMCs.

Profiling relied on immunoSEQ multiplex PCR, and the TCRdb table lists in-frame clones only, not all of them. This repertoire shows fewer than 300,000 clones, approximately 90% found once; its top ten account for under 10%. Participants came from 20 to 25 US areas, aged roughly 18 to 90 years. Membership in each cohort depended on participant-reported clinical history. Resolution of symptoms, clearance, or two negative PCRs was present in recovered Cohort 3 donors. Trimming removed 0 bases from V and 9 bases from J; junction bases left unmatched: 5. This CDR3 contains 15 residues. Germline CDR1 and CDR2: MNHEY and SMNVEV (reference sequence).

The TCR was taken from a man in his forties who had recovered from COVID-19. Material for sequencing was PBMCs or T cells enriched from blood (not recorded which). The genes are TRBV27 and TRBJ1-6; 7 bases line up with TRBD1. The CDR3 loop is CASSLSGTVVSPLHF. The CDR3 region has the DNA TGTGCCAGCAGTTTATCGGGGACAGTTGTTTCACCCCTCCACTTT.